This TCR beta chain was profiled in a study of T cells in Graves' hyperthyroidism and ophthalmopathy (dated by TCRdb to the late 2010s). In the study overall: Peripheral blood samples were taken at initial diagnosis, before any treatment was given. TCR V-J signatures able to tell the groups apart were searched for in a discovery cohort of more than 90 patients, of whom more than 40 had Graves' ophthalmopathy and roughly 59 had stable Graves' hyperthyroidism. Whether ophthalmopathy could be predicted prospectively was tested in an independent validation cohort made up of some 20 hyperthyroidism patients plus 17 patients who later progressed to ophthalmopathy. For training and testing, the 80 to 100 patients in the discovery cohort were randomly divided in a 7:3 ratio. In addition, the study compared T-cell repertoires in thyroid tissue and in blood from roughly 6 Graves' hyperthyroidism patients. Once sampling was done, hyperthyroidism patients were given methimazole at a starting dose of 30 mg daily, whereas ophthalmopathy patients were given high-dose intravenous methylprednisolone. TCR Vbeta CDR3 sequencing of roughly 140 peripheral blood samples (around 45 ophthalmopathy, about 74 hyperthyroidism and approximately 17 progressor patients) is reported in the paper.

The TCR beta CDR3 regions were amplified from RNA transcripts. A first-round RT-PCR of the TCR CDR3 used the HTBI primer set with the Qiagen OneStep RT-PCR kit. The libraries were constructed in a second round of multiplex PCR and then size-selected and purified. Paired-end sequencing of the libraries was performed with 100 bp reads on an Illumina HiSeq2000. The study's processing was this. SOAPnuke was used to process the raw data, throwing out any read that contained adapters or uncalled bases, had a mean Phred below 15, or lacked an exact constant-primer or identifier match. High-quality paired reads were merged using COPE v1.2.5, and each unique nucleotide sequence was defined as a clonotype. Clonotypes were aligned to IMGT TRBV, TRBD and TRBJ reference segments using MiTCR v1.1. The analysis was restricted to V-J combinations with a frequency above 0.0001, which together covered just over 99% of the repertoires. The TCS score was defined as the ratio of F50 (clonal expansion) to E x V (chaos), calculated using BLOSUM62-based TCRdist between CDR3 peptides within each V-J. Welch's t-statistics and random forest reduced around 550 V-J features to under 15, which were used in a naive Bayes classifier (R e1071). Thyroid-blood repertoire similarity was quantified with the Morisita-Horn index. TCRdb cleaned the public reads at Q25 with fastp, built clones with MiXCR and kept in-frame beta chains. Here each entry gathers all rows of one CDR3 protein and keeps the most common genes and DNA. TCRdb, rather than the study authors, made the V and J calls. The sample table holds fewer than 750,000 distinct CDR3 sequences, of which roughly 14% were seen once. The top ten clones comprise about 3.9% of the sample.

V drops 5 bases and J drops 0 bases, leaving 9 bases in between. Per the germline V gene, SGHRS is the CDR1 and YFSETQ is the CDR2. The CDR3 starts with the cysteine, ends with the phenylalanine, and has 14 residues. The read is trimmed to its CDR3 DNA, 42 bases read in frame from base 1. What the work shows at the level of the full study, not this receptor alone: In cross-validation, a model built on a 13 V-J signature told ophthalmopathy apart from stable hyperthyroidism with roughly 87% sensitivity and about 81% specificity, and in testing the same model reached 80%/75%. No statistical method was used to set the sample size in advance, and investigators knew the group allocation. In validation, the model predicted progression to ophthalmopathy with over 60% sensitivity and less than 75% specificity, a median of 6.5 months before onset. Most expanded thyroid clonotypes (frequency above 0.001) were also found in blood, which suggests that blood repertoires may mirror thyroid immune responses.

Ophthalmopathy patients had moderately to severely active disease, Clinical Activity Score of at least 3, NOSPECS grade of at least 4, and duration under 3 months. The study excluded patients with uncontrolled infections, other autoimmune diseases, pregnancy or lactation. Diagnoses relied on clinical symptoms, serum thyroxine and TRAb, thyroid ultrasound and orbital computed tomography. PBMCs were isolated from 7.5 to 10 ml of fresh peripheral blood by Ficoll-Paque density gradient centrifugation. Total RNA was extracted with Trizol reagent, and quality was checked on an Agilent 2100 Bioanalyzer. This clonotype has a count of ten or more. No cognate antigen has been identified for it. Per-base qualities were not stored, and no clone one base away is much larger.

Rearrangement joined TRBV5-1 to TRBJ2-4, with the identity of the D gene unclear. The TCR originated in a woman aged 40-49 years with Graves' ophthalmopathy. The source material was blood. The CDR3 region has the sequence CASSQGLAKNIQYF. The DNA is TGCGCCAGCAGTCAAGGTCTAGCCAAAAACATTCAGTACTTC.